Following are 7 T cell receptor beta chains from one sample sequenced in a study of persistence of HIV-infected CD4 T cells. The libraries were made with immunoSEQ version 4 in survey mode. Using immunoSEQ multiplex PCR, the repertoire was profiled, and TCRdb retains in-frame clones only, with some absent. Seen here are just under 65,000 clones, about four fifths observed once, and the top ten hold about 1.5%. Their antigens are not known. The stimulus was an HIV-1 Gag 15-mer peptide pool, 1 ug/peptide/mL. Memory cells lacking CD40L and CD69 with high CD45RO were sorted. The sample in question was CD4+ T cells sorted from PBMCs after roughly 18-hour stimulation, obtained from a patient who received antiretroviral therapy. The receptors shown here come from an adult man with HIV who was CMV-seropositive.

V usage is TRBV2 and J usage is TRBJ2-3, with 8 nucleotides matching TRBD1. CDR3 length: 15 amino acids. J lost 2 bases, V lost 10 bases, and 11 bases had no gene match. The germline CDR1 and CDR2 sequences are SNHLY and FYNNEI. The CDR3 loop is CATNRQGSSTDTQYF. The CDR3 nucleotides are TGTGCCACCAATCGACAGGGGAGTTCCACAGATACGCAGTATTTT.

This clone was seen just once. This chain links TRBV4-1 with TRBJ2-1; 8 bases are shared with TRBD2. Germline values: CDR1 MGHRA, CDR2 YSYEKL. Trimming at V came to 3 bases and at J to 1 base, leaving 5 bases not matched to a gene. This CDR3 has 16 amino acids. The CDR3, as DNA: TGCGCCAGCAGCCACTTACGGGGGGGTTCCTACAATGAGCAGTTCTTC. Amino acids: CASSHLRGGSYNEQFF.

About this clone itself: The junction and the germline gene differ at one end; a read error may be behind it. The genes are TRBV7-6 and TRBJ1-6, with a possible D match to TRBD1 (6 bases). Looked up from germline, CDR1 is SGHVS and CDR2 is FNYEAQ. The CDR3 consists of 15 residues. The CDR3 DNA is TGTGCCAGCAGCTTATCGACAGGCTCAAATTCACCCCTCCATTTT. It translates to CASSLSTGSNSPLHF.

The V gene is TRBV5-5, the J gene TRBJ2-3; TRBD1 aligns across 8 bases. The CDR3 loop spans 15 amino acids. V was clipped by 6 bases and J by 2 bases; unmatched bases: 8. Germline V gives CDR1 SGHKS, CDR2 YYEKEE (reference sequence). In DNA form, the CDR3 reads TGTGCCAGCATACAGGGGGGCTACCTCACAGATACGCAGTATTTT. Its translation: CASIQGGYLTDTQYF. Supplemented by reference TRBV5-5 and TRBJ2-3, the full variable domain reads DAGVTQSPTHLIKTRGQQVTLRCSPISGHKSVSWYQQVLGQGPQFIFQYYEKEERGRGNFPDRFSARQFPNYSSELNVNALLLGDSALYLCASIQGGYLTDTQYFGPGTRLTVL.

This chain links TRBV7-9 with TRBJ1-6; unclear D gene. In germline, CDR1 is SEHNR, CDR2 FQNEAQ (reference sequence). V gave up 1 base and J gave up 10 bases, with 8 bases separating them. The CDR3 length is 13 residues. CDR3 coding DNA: TGTGCCAGCAGCTTAGTCATGGAATCACCCCTCCACTTT. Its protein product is CASSLVMESPLHF.

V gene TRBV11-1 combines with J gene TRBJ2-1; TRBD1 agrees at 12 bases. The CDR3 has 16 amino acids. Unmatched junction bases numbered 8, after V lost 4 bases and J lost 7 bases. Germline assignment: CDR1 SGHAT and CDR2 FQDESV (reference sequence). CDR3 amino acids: CASSSPPGQGANEQFF. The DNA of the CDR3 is TGTGCCAGCAGCTCACCCCCGGGACAGGGGGCTAATGAGCAGTTCTTC.

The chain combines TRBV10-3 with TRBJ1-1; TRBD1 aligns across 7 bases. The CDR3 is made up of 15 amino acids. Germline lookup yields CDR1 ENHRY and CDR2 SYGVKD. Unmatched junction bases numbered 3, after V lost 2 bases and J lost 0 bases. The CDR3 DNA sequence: TGTGCCATCAGTGAGAGGGGGCGCGTGAACACTGAAGCTTTCTTT. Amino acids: CAISERGRVNTEAFF.